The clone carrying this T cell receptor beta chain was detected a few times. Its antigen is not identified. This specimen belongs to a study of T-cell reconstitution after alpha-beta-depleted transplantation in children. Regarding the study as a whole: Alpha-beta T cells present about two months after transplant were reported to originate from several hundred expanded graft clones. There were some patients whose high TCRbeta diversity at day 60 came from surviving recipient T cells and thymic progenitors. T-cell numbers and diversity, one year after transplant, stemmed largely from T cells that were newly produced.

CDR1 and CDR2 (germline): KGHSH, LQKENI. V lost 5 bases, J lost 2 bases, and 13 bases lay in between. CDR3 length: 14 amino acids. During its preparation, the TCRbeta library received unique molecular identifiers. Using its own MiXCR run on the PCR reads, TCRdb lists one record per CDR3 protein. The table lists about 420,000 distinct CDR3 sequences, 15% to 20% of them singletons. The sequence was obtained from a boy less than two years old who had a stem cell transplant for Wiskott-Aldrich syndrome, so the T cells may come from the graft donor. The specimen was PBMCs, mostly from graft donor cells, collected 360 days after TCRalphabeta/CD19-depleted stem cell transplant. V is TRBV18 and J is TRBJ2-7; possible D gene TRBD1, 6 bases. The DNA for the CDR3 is TGTGCCAGCTCATCAAGACAGGCGGCCTACGAGCAGTACTTC. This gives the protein CASSSRQAAYEQYF.